The following is a T cell receptor (beta chain) sequence with its context. This CDR3 is built from 15 residues. Trimming removed 8 bases from V and 0 bases from J, with 15 bases in between. CDR1 is SEHNR and CDR2 is FQNEAQ in the germline V gene (reference sequence). This specimen comes from a study of identical twins. TCRdb redid the calling of the 5' RACE reads with MiXCR, one entry per CDR3 protein. Seen here are 500,000 to 550,000 distinct CDR3 sequences, 22% observed once, and the top ten hold 0.91%. The same sample was also studied in work on T cells expressing NK-cell markers.

The chain combines TRBV7-9 with TRBJ2-3, with no clear D. Sequencing input: CD4+ T cells sorted from blood. The receptor was derived from a young woman in good health. CDR3 DNA: TGTGCCAGCTGTGGCGGACGCTCGAGCACAGATACGCAGTATTTT. Residues: CASCGGRSSTDTQYF.